These 13 T cell receptor beta chains came from one sample sequenced in a study of response to subunit inactivated influenza vaccine. TCRdb reprocessed the RT-PCR reads with MiXCR, giving one entry per CDR3 protein. Of roughly 700,000 distinct CDR3 sequences listed, around a sixth are singletons. The material was PBMCs from blood, obtained 11 to 12 days after vaccination. The receptors were gathered from a man in his forties or fifties who received an inactivated influenza vaccine.

This clonotype was picked up many times. A junction end diverges from the germline sequence, so it may reflect a read error. The gene calls are TRBV28 and TRBJ2-7; no reliable D call. Looked up from germline, CDR1 is MDHEN and CDR2 is SYDVKM. CDR3 length: 11 residues. The CDR3 loop is CASSLNYEQYF. The CDR3 nucleotides read TGCGCCAGCAGCTTAAACTACGAGCAGTACTTC.

This clonotype was detected a few times. The CDR3 nucleotides read TGTGCCAGCAGCTCCACTAGCGGGGGGGCTCCGGGGACCCAGTACTTC. The encoded protein is CASSSTSGGAPGTQYF. The chain carries TRBV7-2 and TRBJ2-5; 13 nucleotides agree with TRBD2. Trimming removed 4 bases from V and 7 bases from J; junction bases left unmatched: 9. CDR3 size: 16 residues. The germline CDR1 and CDR2 sequences are SGHTA and FQGNSA.

The chain combines TRBV7-2 with TRBJ2-5; weak D call: TRBD2 (6 bases). The CDR3 contains 16 residues. Trimming took 5 bases from V and 4 from J, leaving 20 bases between them. Germline V gene sequence: CDR1 SGHTA, CDR2 FQGNSA. DNA of the CDR3: TGTGCCAGCAGCGCCCCGGGACTTCAGTCAACAGAGACCCAGTACTTC. It specifies CASSAPGLQSTETQYF. Combining the CDR3 with reference TRBV7-2 and TRBJ2-5 gives the whole variable domain GAGVSQSPSNKVTEKGKDVELRCDPISGHTALYWYRQSLGQGLEFLIYFQGNSAPDKSGLPSDRFSAERTGGSVSTLTIQRTQQEDSAVYLCASSAPGLQSTETQYFGPGTRLLVL.

This chain joins TRBV24-1 and TRBJ2-3; possibly TRBD1 for D (5 bases). CDR1 and CDR2 (germline): KGHDR, SFDVKD. V lost 4 bases to trimming and J lost 4 bases, with 11 bases between them. The CDR3 runs 14 residues. CDR3 in amino acids: CATSDPARADTQYF. CDR3 DNA sequence: TGTGCCACCAGTGACCCGGCCAGGGCAGATACGCAGTATTTT.

The V call is TRBV10-3, the J call TRBJ1-5; D call uncertain. CDR3 length: 14 residues. Germline V gene lookup returns CDR1 ENHRY and CDR2 SYGVKD. V was pared by 0 bases and J by 5 bases, with 8 bases between. The CDR3 DNA is TGTGCCATCAGTGAGTCTGGACTGGATCAGCCCCAGCATTTT. Residues: CAISESGLDQPQHF.

V usage is TRBV29-1 and J usage is TRBJ1-1; D is unclear. V lost 6 bases and J lost 1, with 12 bases in between. CDR1 is SQVTM and CDR2 is ANQGSEA in the germline V gene. The CDR3 is made up of 13 amino acids. In DNA, the CDR3 is TGCAGCGTGAGGAGCCCTAGGAACACTGAAGCTTTCTTT. Its protein product is CSVRSPRNTEAFF.

This clonotype showed up just a few times. The chain uses TRBV6-5 and TRBJ1-1; 9 nucleotides agree with TRBD1. The length of the CDR3 is 14 residues. Germline values: CDR1 MNHEY, CDR2 SVGAGI. Trimming took 2 bases from V and 5 from J; bases not matched to a gene: 3. CDR3 sequence: CASSYRTGETEAFF. The CDR3 DNA follows: TGTGCCAGCAGTTACAGGACAGGGGAGACTGAAGCTTTCTTT.

Comment on this clonotype: A much larger clonotype is one base distant, so this may be a read error. CDR3 sequence reads: CTSSPGLAGNYNEQFF. The DNA for the CDR3 is TGCACCAGCAGCCCGGGACTAGCGGGGAACTACAATGAGCAGTTCTTC. The chain links TRBV4-3 to TRBJ2-1; 13 bases agree with TRBD2. CDR3 length: 16 residues. Looked up from germline, CDR1 is LGHNA and CDR2 is YSLEER.

This clonotype was seen a few times. The chain employs TRBV7-2 and TRBJ2-1; TRBD1 agrees at 7 bases. With 4 bases clipped from V and 6 bases from J, the junction kept 3 bases outside the gene matches. Germline V gene data show CDR1 as SGHTA and CDR2 as FQGNSA. The length of the CDR3 is 13 residues. In DNA, the CDR3 is TGTGCCAGCAGCTCAAGACAGGGCAATGAGCAGTTCTTC. The encoded protein is CASSSRQGNEQFF.

This clonotype was seen more than once but under ten times. This chain links TRBV15 with TRBJ2-5; TRBD2 agrees at 10 bases. The CDR3 loop spans 16 amino acids. V dropped 0 bases and J dropped 4; count of bases not matched to a gene: 5. Per the germline V gene, CDR1 is LNHNV and CDR2 is YYDKDF (reference sequence). CDR3 coding DNA: TGTGCCACCAGCAGAGATTTACGACTAGCGGGAGAGACCCAGTACTTC. It codes for CATSRDLRLAGETQYF.

This clonotype was seen a few times. The chain's CDR3 is CASSPRQGSYNEQFF. CDR3 coding DNA: TGTGCCAGCAGTCCAAGACAGGGGTCCTACAATGAGCAGTTCTTC. This sequence joins TRBV12-3 or TRBV12-4 and TRBJ2-1, with 8 bases identical to TRBD1. CDR3 length: 15 amino acids. The J segment lost 1 base and the V segment lost 5 bases, leaving 4 bases of the junction unmatched.

This clonotype has a handful of counts. The chain uses TRBV12-3 or TRBV12-4 and TRBJ2-4; D uncertain. V dropped 5 bases and J dropped 9 bases, with 14 bases sitting between them. This CDR3 spans 13 amino acids. This chain's CDR3 is CASSRAQNSIQYF. CDR3 in DNA: TGTGCCAGCAGTAGGGCCCAGAACAGCATTCAGTACTTC.

The chain is built from TRBV20-1 and TRBJ1-1; a weak D match, TRBD1 (6 bases). The V gene's germline CDR1 is DFQATT and CDR2 SNEGSKA (reference sequence). V was trimmed by 3 bases and J by 1 base, leaving 15 bases between them. There are 15 residues in the CDR3. CDR3 bases: TGCAGTGCTAGGGCTTTGGGACACTGGAACACTGAAGCTTTCTTT. This sequence encodes CSARALGHWNTEAFF.